The 17 T cell receptor beta chains below come from one sample, sequenced in a study of tumor-infiltrating lymphocytes in primary liver carcinoma. From roughly 0.55 ug of total RNA, TCR beta-specific cDNA was reverse-transcribed using a constant-region primer. For TCR beta, libraries were produced by three nested multiplex PCR rounds using slightly modified ARM-PCR. Both of the initial two PCR rounds ran for about 11 cycles and employed TRBV1-TRBV30 forward primers alongside a C-beta reverse primer. TCRdb re-called the multiplex PCR reads with MiXCR, one entry per CDR3 protein. In the table there are 85,000 to 100,000 distinct CDR3 sequences, around 70% of which are singletons. Total RNA and DNA came together from approximately 20-30 mg of bulk tissue without cell sorting. The sample taken for sequencing was tumor-adjacent normal liver tissue. All receptors come from a man aged 40-50 years with primary liver carcinoma and hepatitis B virus infection.

Worth noting for this clonotype: The germline gene is not matched at one end of the junction; a read error may be the cause. V is TRBV29-1 and J is TRBJ2-1; the D gene could be TRBD1 or TRBD2 (6 bases each). This CDR3 is built from 14 residues. Per the germline V gene, CDR1 is SQVTM and CDR2 is ANQGSEA. This chain's CDR3 is CNVMGQGGYNEQSF. As DNA, the CDR3 is TGCAACGTTATGGGACAAGGGGGGTACAATGAGCAGTCCTTC.

Concerning this clonotype itself: The CDR3 ends on some other residue instead of the conserved phenylalanine or tryptophan, so this is likely a read error. This chain links TRBV29-1 with TRBJ2-2; the D gene is possibly TRBD1 (5 bases). In germline, CDR1 is SQVTM, CDR2 ANQGSEA. The CDR3 has 14 amino acids. The DNA of the CDR3 is TGCAGCGCGGCCCAGGGCGCGAACACAGGGGAGCTGTTTTCT. Translating gives CSAAQGANTGELFS.

The chain joins TRBV4-2 to TRBJ2-1, with a possible D match to TRBD2 (7 bases). The length of the CDR3 is 15 residues. Germline V gene lookup returns CDR1 LGHNA and CDR2 YNFKEQ. Between the trimmed V and J ends, which lost 0 bases and 16 bases, there was a span of 22 bases. As DNA, the CDR3 is TGTGCCAGCAGCCAAGACTTAGGGGGGGGCGGTGGGCAATTCTTC. Translated: CASSQDLGGGGGQFF.

Worth noting for this clonotype: One end of the junction fails to match germline, which may point to a read error. The J gene is TRBJ1-2, the V gene TRBV12-3 or TRBV12-4; 7 bases are shared with TRBD1. This CDR3 is 13 amino acids long. The CDR3 DNA sequence: TGTGCCAGCAGTTTCCCTCCCCCGGGACAGACGCACTTC. This translates into CASSFPPPGQTHF.

This clonotype was detected ten times or more. The chain employs TRBV10-2 and TRBJ2-7; TRBD2 aligns across 10 bases. The CDR3 loop spans 13 amino acids. The V gene end was trimmed by 8 bases and the J gene end by 1 base; junction bases not matched to a gene: 2. Germline CDR1 WSHSY, CDR2 SAAADI. CDR3 sequence reads: CASGTSVSYEQYF. As DNA, the CDR3 is TGCGCCAGCGGGACTAGCGTTTCCTACGAGCAGTACTTC.

A word on this clonotype: This could be a read error, since a much larger clone is one nucleotide away. The chain links TRBV5-6 to TRBJ2-7; the D is unclear. The V gene lost 0 bases and the J gene lost 3 bases, with 10 bases spanning the gap. The CDR3 runs 14 residues. Germline CDR1 is SGHDT and CDR2 is YYEEEE. The CDR3 DNA sequence: TGTGCCAGCAGCTTGGTGGACCAGTTCTACGAGCAGTACTTC. It yields the protein CASSLVDQFYEQYF.

Turning to this clonotype: One end of the junction varies from germline; a read error may be responsible. The chain employs TRBV11-2 and TRBJ2-2; TRBD1 matches at 9 bases. The CDR3 has 17 amino acids. Germline V lookup: CDR1 SGHAT, CDR2 FQNNGV. CDR3 residues: CASSFDRDRAGTGELFF. CDR3 coding DNA: TGCGCCAGCAGCTTTGATCGGGACAGGGCCGGTACCGGGGAGCTGTTTTTT.

Details on this clonotype: The CDR3 end shows no conserved phenylalanine or tryptophan, and so a read error is likely. The J gene is TRBJ1-5, the V gene TRBV7-8; maybe TRBD1 (5 bases). This CDR3 has 15 amino acids. V lost 2 bases, J lost 6 bases, and 14 bases lay in between. Germline V gene data show CDR1 as SGHVS and CDR2 as FQNEAQ. This CDR3 is CASSLTAGGIQPQHC. The CDR3 DNA sequence: TGTGCCAGCAGCTTAACTGCGGGGGGGATTCAGCCCCAGCATTGT.

This sequence joins TRBV6-5 and TRBJ2-1, with TRBD2 matching 12 bases. Germline assignment: CDR1 MNHEY and CDR2 SVGAGI. The CDR3 consists of 16 residues. J gave up 9 bases and V 9 bases, and 15 bases lay outside the gene matches. The CDR3 nucleotides read TGTGCCAGTAGTACGGCTCGACTAGCGGGAGCCAGTGAGCAGTTCTTC. Translated: CASSTARLAGASEQFF.

Comments on this clonotype: A much larger clonotype is one base distant, so this may be a read error. The J gene is TRBJ2-5, the V gene TRBV7-8; tentative D call: TRBD2 (6 bases). Germline CDR1 SGHVS, CDR2 FQNEAQ. The CDR3 is 14 residues long. In DNA, the CDR3 is TGTTCCAGCAGCTTTCTTGGGGGAGGTGGGACCCAGTACTTC. Translating gives CSSSFLGGGGTQYF.

The table lists this clonotype with a few counts. A much more abundant neighbour one base away suggests this may be a read error. This chain joins TRBV4-2 and TRBJ2-1, with 9 bases that match TRBD2. The CDR3 covers 15 residues. The germline gives CDR1 LGHNA, CDR2 YNFKEQ. The DNA for the CDR3 is TGTACCAGCAGCCAACTAGCGGGCGGGGACAATGAGCAGTTCTTC. This encodes CTSSQLAGGDNEQFF.

This clonotype was detected many times. The chain links TRBV10-2 to TRBJ1-2, with D possibly being TRBD1 (6 bases). Trimming took 2 bases from V and 8 from J, leaving 18 bases between them. Germline V gene lookup returns CDR1 WSHSY and CDR2 SAAADI. The length of the CDR3 is 15 residues. The chain's CDR3 is CASSESFGGARGYTF. Here the CDR3 DNA reads TGCGCCAGCAGTGAGAGCTTTGGGGGCGCGAGAGGCTACACCTTC.

On this clonotype: Just one base apart from a much larger clone, this may be a read error. The chain couples TRBV9 to TRBJ2-1; D call uncertain. The CDR3 is 15 residues long. Germline CDR1 SGDLS, CDR2 YYNGEE. CDR3 residues: CTSSVVGSIDNEQFF. CDR3 in DNA: TGTACCAGCAGCGTAGTGGGCTCCATCGACAATGAGCAGTTCTTC.

A note on this clonotype: A much larger clone differs from this one at a single base, so this may be a read error. The CDR3 does not close with the conserved phenylalanine or tryptophan, likely indicating a read error. The rearrangement uses TRBV10-3 and TRBJ2-7; 10 bases line up with TRBD2. This CDR3 region has 13 residues. Germline loops: CDR1 ENHRY, CDR2 SYGVKD. Trimming took 9 bases from V and 0 from J; bases not matched to a gene: 2. CDR3 sequence reads: CAIGTSDSYEQYY. CDR3 coding DNA: TGTGCCATAGGGACTAGCGACTCCTACGAGCAGTACTAC.

This chain uses TRBV29-1 with TRBJ2-1; 10 positions agree with TRBD2. Germline V gene sequence: CDR1 SQVTM, CDR2 ANQGSEA. The CDR3 runs 19 residues. V lost 4 bases, J lost 6 bases, and 21 bases stayed unmatched. CDR3 bases: TGCAGCGTTGTGAGTGGCGGGACTAGCGTCTCGGTTGTCATCAATGAGCAGTTCTTC. Translating gives CSVVSGGTSVSVVINEQFF.

For this clonotype: This may come from a read error, since a much larger clone is one base off. The V call is TRBV12-3 or TRBV12-4, the J call TRBJ2-7; tentatively, D is TRBD2 (5 bases). CDR3 length: 13 residues. The CDR3 region has the DNA TGTGCCAGCAGTGGAGGACTGTTTTACGCGCAGTACTTC. Protein product: CASSGGLFYAQYF.

This clonotype has at least ten counts. The chain employs TRBV5-5 and TRBJ1-5, with no clear D. Germline assignment: CDR1 SGHKS and CDR2 YYEKEE (reference sequence). Trimming took 2 bases from V and 7 from J, leaving 13 bases between them. CDR3 length: 14 amino acids. CDR3 amino acids: CASSLTDGEQPQHF. In DNA form, the CDR3 reads TGTGCCAGCAGCTTAACGGACGGTGAACAGCCCCAGCATTTT.